Below, one TCR beta chain is given with its context. What antigen it recognizes has not been identified. No quality values exist for individual bases; no much larger clone is one base distant. This sample was taken from a study of cytomegalovirus exposure and HLA in healthy donors (dated by TCRdb to the late 2010s). In the study overall: An earlier analysis of roughly 610 of the donors reported around 280 Gb of sequence data and around 120 million unique TCR beta sequences obtained from roughly 180 million T cells. About 320 gigabases of sequencing data and tens of millions of unique TCR sequences were included in an early release covering around 650 HLA-typed donors. Of the roughly 420 genotyped donors, 65% to 90% were placed in the genetic ancestry cluster associated with self-reported Caucasian donors. The study aimed to test whether signatures of past pathogen exposure could be identified by cataloging public T cell receptors. The study used immunosequencing to profile the T cell repertoires of 666 subjects and linked those repertoires to cytomegalovirus serostatus. A separate validation cohort of 90 to 150 different subjects was used in addition to the roughly 620-subject first cohort. The study combined high-throughput TCR immunosequencing, statistical association of individual TCRs with disease status, and machine learning to predict cytomegalovirus infection status. To study patterns of TCR occurrence, a later analysis re-analyzed previously published TCR beta repertoires from 666 donors and added high-resolution HLA genotyping. In the later analysis, no new phenotypic data were used to find candidate immune exposures; instead, reliance was placed on TCR beta sequences and their occurrence across donors. An earlier analysis of 587 of the donors used high-throughput TCR beta sequencing to judge whether each TCR beta V gene segment behaved as functional or pseudogenic. Donor age, sex, ethnicity and CMV serostatus were compiled together with the repertoire data. A later genetic analysis took genome-wide SNP genotypes for about 55% of the 666 donors and used that subset as a discovery cohort. Every repertoire in the discovery cohort had been generated on one and the same sequencing platform. Both class I and class II loci were covered by HLA typing, at four-digit resolution. The number of typed donors differed by locus: about 629-630 for A, B, C, DRB1 and DQB1; some 540 for DQA1; around 610 for DPA1; and 400 to 480 for DPB1. Because of strong linkage in the cohort, roughly five DR-DQ haplotypes were treated as single units for association and clustering. Across about 380 genotyped donors of the cohort, an average of about 220,000 unique TCR beta nucleotide sequences per donor were sequenced, and about a sixth of those sequences were non-productive. Paper-wide results and their limitations: A later genetic analysis reported fewer N-insertions in productive TCRs among donors in an Asian-associated ancestry cluster than the roughly 700-donor mean. In vitro tests confirmed that three of the cytomegalovirus-associated TCR beta chains recognize cytomegalovirus antigens. Some IMGT-functional V segments, including TRBV6-2 and TRBV6-3, could not be told apart with the 87-base-pair reads, so those segments were excluded. Several of the top co-occurrence clusters appeared to be linked to parvovirus B19, influenza, CMV and Epstein-Barr virus, according to a later analysis. Specific HLA alleles were associated with 15,000 to 20,000 TCR beta sequences at a false discovery rate of 0.05 in a later analysis. A further reported finding was that TCR beta sequences accurately predicted the HLA-A and HLA-B alleles for most subjects in the first cohort. Immune exposure information for the cohort was limited to CMV serostatus. While some public TCRs were present in many individuals, most TCR sequences turned up only very rarely across donors. In this cohort, only TCR beta chains were sequenced, and detectable features were limited by the absence of alpha or paired-chain data. The classifier was reported to diagnose cytomegalovirus status with high specificity and sensitivity in both the original cohort and the validation cohort. In an earlier analysis of a few hundred of the donors, most TCR beta V segments were observed in productive rearrangements about 90% or about 30% of the time, broadly matching IMGT annotations. In a later genetic analysis, a missense DCLRE1C variant was associated with V-gene and J-gene trimming of TCR beta chains, and the association was replicated in an independent cohort. It was suggested by the authors that the approach could potentially be generalized to other disease states and immunological phenotypes. A later analysis found that TCR association rates varied across HLA loci, with DRB1 alleles showing the most associated TCRs and HLA-C alleles the fewest. In a later analysis, HLA-associated TCR beta chains were found to be more clonally expanded and to have lower generation probabilities than equally common non-associated chains. A total of fewer than 200 TCR beta chains were listed by the study as associated with cytomegalovirus. A group of highly shared sequence variants was considered likely to be a technical artifact of the sequencing pipeline. According to a later analysis, most CMV-associated TCR beta chains appeared to be HLA-restricted, and the HLA associations seemed to be driven largely by CMV exposure. The presence/absence analyses assumed that sequencing depth was roughly uniform across donors, and that assumption may not be true. About 15 rarely observed V segments, including chromosome 9 orphons, were excluded from the earlier analysis of some 590 of the donors because counts were too low. Because HLA typing was unavailable for some donors at each locus, only the typed subset was used in association tests. Assigning TCR associations to individual alleles was difficult when HLA alleles, especially DR and DQ, strongly co-occurred. Correlated functional status among segregating V segments might reflect linkage disequilibrium, but an unknown experimental factor could not be ruled out.

The library was built by means of the immunoSEQ multiplex PCR assay. For the multiplex PCR, a mixture combining 60 forward primers for TCR Vbeta segments and 13 reverse primers for TCR Jbeta segments was used. A multiplex PCR assay on genomic DNA amplified the CDR3 region of rearranged TCR beta genes. Amplified TCR beta libraries were sequenced as 87-base-pair reads on the Illumina HiSeq System. Per the original workflow: Across the 600 to 700 repertoires, a later analysis counted 75 million to 90 million unique TCR beta chains, approximately 12 million of which were shared by at least two donors. Raw reads were error-corrected and collapsed into unique sequences by a nearest-neighbor algorithm in which closely related sequences were merged to remove PCR and sequencing errors. V, D and J gene segments were assigned by aligning CDR3 sequences to IMGT reference sequences. For a sequence to be retained, at least a six-nucleotide match to both a V gene segment and a J gene segment was required. Rearrangements were classified as productive when the CDR3 lacked stop codons and remained in frame with V and J, and all other rearrangements were classified as non-productive. Following IMGT convention, CDR3 was defined as the stretch from the second conserved V-encoded cysteine up to the conserved J-encoded phenylalanine. Sequences without an unambiguous match to a single V gene segment were excluded from the earlier analysis of approximately 560 of the donors. An earlier analysis of a few hundred of the donors called V segments functional above 56.7% productive rearrangements and segregating when the between-donor standard deviation exceeded 5%. A statistical classification framework was developed to diagnose cytomegalovirus status using the catalog of TCR beta chain sequences. A later analysis assigned V and J genes by comparing TCR nucleotide sequences with IMGT/GENE-DB human TR gene sequences. In a later analysis, CDR3 sequences and most-parsimonious VDJ recombination scenarios were assigned using the TCRdist pipeline. A later analysis defined each TCR beta chain by its CDR3 amino acid sequence plus V-gene family, and excluded reads lacking a unique V-gene family. A later analysis removed several hundred highly shared, low-generation-probability nucleotide sequences to deal with suspected cross-contamination and a sequencing artifact. For each public chain, a later analysis derived a clonal expansion index from normalized ranks of inferred template counts within each repertoire. In a later analysis, generation probabilities were computed with a VDJ recombination model fitted to out-of-frame rearrangements, and the resulting probabilities were checked against IGoR. Hypergeometric tests were used in a later analysis to score TCR-TCR, TCR-HLA and TCR-CMV co-occurrence, with a repertoire-size bias correction applied to the TCR pairs. In a later analysis, false discovery rates were estimated by permuting HLA or CMV assignments 20 times. In a later analysis, co-occurring TCRs were grouped using DBSCAN, and TCRdist sequence similarity was added for clustering within HLA-allele-positive subsets. Repertoires with fewer than 30,000 or more than 120,000 public chains, plus five repertoires with anomalous nucleotide sharing, were excluded from co-occurrence clustering. Drawn from immuneACCESS, this table holds only the in-frame rearrangements with V and J called that TCRdb kept. Clones are partly lost; checked studies trace under half to an unresolved V gene and leave the rest unexplained. V and J calls and clone size follow that table, whereas D and trimming were derived from the DNA. The sample has around 88,000 clones on record, around four fifths of them singletons. Of the sample, over 4% falls within the top ten clones.

In total, more than 500 healthy bone marrow donors made up the cohort. All cohort members were sampled while nominally healthy, although unrecorded immune exposures were likely present. The donor tested CMV seropositive and was one of the 289 seropositive cohort members. Each donor provided a peripheral blood sample, and peripheral blood mononuclear cells were used for TCR beta sequencing. Genomic DNA extraction from the blood cell samples was performed with the Qiagen DNeasy Blood Extraction Kit. The V end loses 0 bases and the J end loses 7 bases, and a stretch of 12 bases separates them. Via the germline V gene (reference sequence), CDR1 is LNHNV and CDR2 YYDKDF. The CDR3 numbers 15 residues from cysteine through phenylalanine. Only the CDR3 DNA is retained, 45 bases long and in frame from the first base.

The rearrangement joined TRBV15 to TRBJ1-4, and perhaps TRBD1 as D gene, on 5 matching bases. The sample comprised PBMCs. The receptor was isolated from a woman aged 40 to 50 in good health and CMV-seropositive. CDR3 region: CATSRDPGEGEKLFF. The DNA is as follows: TGTGCCACCAGCAGAGATCCGGGGGAGGGTGAAAAACTGTTTTTT. With all but the CDR3 taken from the reference TRBV15 and TRBJ1-4 genes, the full variable domain is: DAMVIQNPRYQVTQFGKPVTLSCSQTLNHNVMYWYQQKSSQAPKLLFHYYDKDFNNEADTPDNFQSRRPNTSFCFLDIRSPGLGDTAMYLCATSRDPGEGEKLFFGSGTQLSVL.